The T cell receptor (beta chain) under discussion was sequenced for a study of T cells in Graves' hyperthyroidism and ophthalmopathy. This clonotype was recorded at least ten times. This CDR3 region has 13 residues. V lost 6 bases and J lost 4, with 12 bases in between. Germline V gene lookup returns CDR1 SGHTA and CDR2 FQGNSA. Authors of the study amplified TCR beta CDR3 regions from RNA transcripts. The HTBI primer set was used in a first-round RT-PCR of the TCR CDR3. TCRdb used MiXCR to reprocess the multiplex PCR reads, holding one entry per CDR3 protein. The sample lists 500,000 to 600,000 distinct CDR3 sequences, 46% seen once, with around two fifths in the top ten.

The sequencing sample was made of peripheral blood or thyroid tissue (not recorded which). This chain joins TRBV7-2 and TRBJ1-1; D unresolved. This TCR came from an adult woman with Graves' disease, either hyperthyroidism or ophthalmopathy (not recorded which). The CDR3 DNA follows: TGTGCCAGCAGTTCTCGGGCCGCCACTGAAGCTTTCTTT. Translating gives CASSSRAATEAFF.